What follows describes a single TCR beta chain. Its specificity is not known. This entry is derived from a study of cytomegalovirus exposure and HLA in healthy donors. Measured with immunoSEQ multiplex PCR; TCRdb has only the in-frame clones, and not every one. Of some 230,000 clones in the sample, about 89% were seen once. Germline V CDR1 and CDR2: SGHRS, YFSETQ. CDR3 length: 16 amino acids. J lost 4 bases, V lost 4 bases, and 11 bases had no gene match. Study results and caveats: In the roughly 120 validation repertoires, roughly 94% of cluster scores exceeded 0, per a later analysis. Most TCR sequences were rare, but some public TCRs occurred in many donors. The study listed roughly 150 cytomegalovirus-associated TCR beta chains.

The TCR comes from a woman aged 18-29 years in good health and CMV-seronegative. The sample comprised PBMCs. This sequence joins TRBV5-1 and TRBJ2-3, with TRBD1 identical over 8 bases. CDR3 coding DNA: TGCGCCAGCAGCAGAGGACAGGGACAGGTCGCAGATACGCAGTATTTT. Protein product: CASSRGQGQVADTQYF.